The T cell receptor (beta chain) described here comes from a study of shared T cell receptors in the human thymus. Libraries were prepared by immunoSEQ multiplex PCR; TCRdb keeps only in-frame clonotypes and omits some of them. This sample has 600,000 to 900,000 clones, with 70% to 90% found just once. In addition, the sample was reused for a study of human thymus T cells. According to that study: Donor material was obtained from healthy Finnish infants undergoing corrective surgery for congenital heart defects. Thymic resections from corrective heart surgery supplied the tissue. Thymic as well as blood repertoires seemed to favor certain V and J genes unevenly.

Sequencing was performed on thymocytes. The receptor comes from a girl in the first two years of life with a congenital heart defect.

The DNA of the CDR3 is TGCGCCAGCAGCCAAGACGCAGTAGGCGGCTATGGCTACACCTTC. This encodes CASSQDAVGGYGYTF. V and J are TRBV4-3 and TRBJ1-2, with D hard to call. The V gene's germline CDR1 is LGHNA and CDR2 YSLEER. V dropped 0 bases and J dropped 4 bases, with 12 bases sitting between them. This CDR3 is built from 15 residues.